The 26 T cell receptor beta chains presented below share a single source sample, sequenced in a study of T cell repertoires in cytomegalovirus infection. TCRdb used MiXCR to reprocess the reads, holding one entry per CDR3 protein. There are fewer than 350,000 distinct CDR3 sequences in the sample; 15% to 20% occur only once, and about 11% lies in the top ten. Source material: PBMCs. The receptor set was obtained from a human donor in good health (CMV status not recorded). Some clones in this sample may be carry-over from other donors' samples.

This clonotype was observed a few times. The J gene is TRBJ2-1, the V gene TRBV2; 8 nucleotides align to TRBD2. This CDR3 has 16 amino acids. CDR1 and CDR2 (germline): SNHLY, FYNNEI. J lost 0 bases, V lost 3 bases, and 4 bases had no gene match. The CDR3 region has the DNA TGTGCCAGCAGTGATGTCGGGGGGGCCTCCTACAATGAGCAGTTCTTC. As protein: CASSDVGGASYNEQFF.

This clonotype was detected ten times or more. This chain links TRBV7-2 with TRBJ2-3; 16 nucleotides agree with TRBD2. The germline V gene has CDR1 SGHTA and CDR2 FQGNSA. The J segment lost 8 bases and the V segment lost 4 bases, leaving 6 bases of the junction unmatched. The CDR3 extends over 16 amino acids. This chain's CDR3 is CASSSGLAGGQGTQYF. The DNA of the CDR3 is TGTGCCAGCAGCTCGGGACTAGCGGGGGGGCAGGGTACGCAGTATTTT.

This clonotype was detected only a few times. A read error may produce the germline difference seen at one junction end. This rearrangement joins TRBV7-7 to TRBJ2-5, with 10 bases matching TRBD1. The CDR3 is 15 residues long. The germline V gene has CDR1 SSHAT and CDR2 FNYEAQ (reference sequence). CDR3 DNA sequence: TGTGCTAGCAGCTTAGCCGGGACAGGGGTAGAGACCCAGTACTTC. Protein sequence: CASSLAGTGVETQYF.

Ten or more counts support this clonotype. The gene calls are TRBV18 and TRBJ2-1; 7 nucleotides align to TRBD1. The CDR3 extends over 15 amino acids. Germline CDR1 KGHSH, CDR2 LQKENI. After removal of 3 bases from V and 0 bases from J, the junction contained 2 bases not matched to a gene. CDR3 sequence (DNA): TGTGCCAGCTCACCCGACAGGGTCTCCTACAATGAGCAGTTCTTC. It specifies CASSPDRVSYNEQFF.

This clonotype was counted ten times or more. The J gene is TRBJ2-7, the V gene TRBV7-2; 9 bases agree with TRBD2. Unmatched junction bases numbered 3, after V lost 4 bases and J lost 2 bases. This CDR3 comprises 14 residues. CDR1 and CDR2 from the germline V gene are SGHTA and FQGNSA. The CDR3 nucleotides are TGTGCCAGCAGCTCGGGCGGGGGGGCCTACGAGCAGTACTTC. Translated, it gives CASSSGGGAYEQYF.

The CDR3 nucleotides read TGTGCCAGCAGTTTAATAGCAGGGAACGGTGAGCAGTTCTTC. Translated: CASSLIAGNGEQFF. The rearrangement joins TRBV28 to TRBJ2-1, with D tentatively TRBD1 (5 bases). The germline CDR1 and CDR2 sequences are MDHEN and SYDVKM. This CDR3 region has 14 residues. V lost 2 bases to trimming and J lost 9 bases, with 14 bases between them.

In this sample, this clonotype turned up once. The rearrangement uses TRBV13 and TRBJ2-3; D unclear. The CDR3 totals 13 residues. Per germline, CDR1 PRHDT and CDR2 FYEKMQ (reference sequence). The V end was cut by 2 bases, the J end by 8 bases, with 11 bases between. CDR3 nucleotides: TGTGCCAGCAGCTTAAGAGTTTCGGGTACGCAGTATTTT. It specifies CASSLRVSGTQYF.

This clonotype occurred many times. The V and J genes are TRBV7-6 and TRBJ2-5; D is possibly TRBD1 or TRBD2 (5 bases each). Looked up from germline, CDR1 is SGHVS and CDR2 is FNYEAQ. V was pared by 4 bases and J by 5 bases, with 17 bases between. CDR3 length: 15 residues. The CDR3 protein is CASSSGKGISETQYF. DNA of the CDR3: TGTGCCAGCAGCTCGGGAAAGGGGATCAGTGAGACCCAGTACTTC.

The chain carries TRBV18 and TRBJ1-1, with 7 bases matching TRBD1. Germline values: CDR1 KGHSH, CDR2 LQKENI. The trim removed 2 bases at V and 9 bases at J, leaving 3 bases unmatched. This CDR3 comprises 12 residues. The CDR3 DNA follows: TGTGCCAGCTCACCATCGGACAGGCAAGCTTTCTTT. Protein sequence: CASSPSDRQAFF.

The chain employs TRBV20-1 and TRBJ1-4; D uncertain. Germline V lookup: CDR1 DFQATT, CDR2 SNEGSKA (reference sequence). This CDR3 is 11 amino acids long. V was pared by 6 bases and J by 7 bases, with 9 bases between. Written as DNA, the CDR3 is TGCAGTGCAAAGAAGGTTGAAAAACTGTTTTTT. This translates into CSAKKVEKLFF.

In this sample, this clonotype turned up a few times. The chain recombines TRBV2 with TRBJ1-4; TRBD1 is a possible D gene (6 bases). CDR3 length equals 15 residues. Trimming pared 3 bases from V and 2 bases from J, leaving 10 bases between. In germline, CDR1 is SNHLY, CDR2 FYNNEI. CDR3 sequence reads: CASSDLGGTNEKLFF. CDR3 in DNA: TGTGCCAGCAGTGATTTAGGGGGTACTAATGAAAAACTGTTTTTT.

The V and J genes are TRBV12-3 or TRBV12-4 and TRBJ2-4, with D unresolved. Trimming left V 8 bases short and J 1 base short, with 9 bases between. The CDR3 is 13 amino acids. CDR3 region: CASSRSAKNIQYF. The CDR3 region has the DNA TGTGCCAGCTCCCGGTCCGCCAAAAACATTCAGTACTTC.

The chain couples TRBV28 to TRBJ1-3, with 7 positions matching TRBD1. CDR1 MDHEN and CDR2 SYDVKM come from the germline V gene. This CDR3 spans 20 amino acids. The ends lost 5 bases at V and 0 bases at J; junction bases unmatched: 19. The CDR3 DNA reads as TGTGCCAGCAGTATCCTTACCGGGACAGTTACCTCTAACTCTGGAAACACCATATATTTT. It codes for CASSILTGTVTSNSGNTIYF.

This chain joins TRBV6-6 and TRBJ2-3; D call uncertain. Germline V gene data show CDR1 as MNHNY and CDR2 as SVGAGI (reference sequence). The length of the CDR3 is 14 residues. The germline V and J ends were trimmed by 2 bases and 2 bases, with 8 bases remaining between them. CDR3 protein: CASSYERFTDTQYF. The CDR3 DNA reads TGTGCCAGCAGTTACGAGAGGTTCACAGATACGCAGTATTTT.

This chain's CDR3 is CASSRTLGYEQYF. The CDR3 DNA sequence: TGTGCCAGTAGTCGGACACTCGGTTACGAGCAGTACTTC. This chain links TRBV19 with TRBJ2-7, with D maybe TRBD1 (5 bases). Looked up from germline, CDR1 is LNHDA and CDR2 is SQIVND (reference sequence). V dropped 5 bases and J dropped 4 bases, with 12 bases sitting between them. The CDR3 loop spans 13 amino acids.

V is TRBV4-3 and J is TRBJ2-5; TRBD2 agrees at 14 bases. The J segment lost 5 bases and the V segment lost 4 bases, leaving 6 bases of the junction unmatched. This CDR3 spans 16 amino acids. The germline CDR1 and CDR2 sequences are LGHNA and YSLEER. The CDR3: CASSRGLAGDGETQYF. DNA of the CDR3: TGCGCCAGCAGCCGGGGACTAGCGGGGGACGGGGAGACCCAGTACTTC.

This clonotype was found a few times. The rearrangement links TRBV27 to TRBJ1-3; D is unclear. Germline assignment: CDR1 MNHEY and CDR2 SMNVEV (reference sequence). There are 13 residues in the CDR3. Trimming took off 6 bases at V and 1 base at J, with 7 bases between the two ends. CDR3 sequence: CASSFSSGNTIYF. CDR3 nucleotides: TGTGCCAGCAGCTTCTCTTCTGGAAACACCATATATTTT.

This sequence joins TRBV28 and TRBJ1-4; D perhaps matches TRBD1 (5 bases). Germline V gene data show CDR1 as MDHEN and CDR2 as SYDVKM. Trimming took off 7 bases at V and 8 bases at J, with 20 bases between the two ends. This CDR3 spans 15 amino acids. CDR3 DNA: TGTGCCAGCAACCAACCCCAGGCGGGGGGGGAAAAACTGTTTTTT. Protein: CASNQPQAGGEKLFF.

The chain is built from TRBV7-8 and TRBJ2-2; D ambiguous. CDR3 size: 15 residues. Germline assignment: CDR1 SGHVS and CDR2 FQNEAQ. V lost 1 base and J lost 3, with 9 bases in between. This CDR3 reads CASSLEGRYTGELFF. The DNA for the CDR3 is TGTGCCAGCAGCTTAGAGGGCAGATACACCGGGGAGCTGTTTTTT.

The table lists this clonotype with a few counts. The chain links TRBV2 to TRBJ1-1, with TRBD1 matching 10 bases. The length of the CDR3 is 16 residues. The V gene end was trimmed by 7 bases and the J gene end by 0 bases; junction bases not matched to a gene: 8. Germline V gene data show CDR1 as SNHLY and CDR2 as FYNNEI. CDR3 in DNA: TGTGCCAGCAAGACCCCGGGACAGGGGCTGAACACTGAAGCTTTCTTT. Translated: CASKTPGQGLNTEAFF.

This chain uses TRBV28 with TRBJ2-7; perhaps TRBD2 as D (7 bases). Trimming left V 0 bases short and J 4 bases short, with 13 bases between. The CDR3 is made up of 15 amino acids. Germline CDR1 MDHEN, CDR2 SYDVKM. CDR3 sequence (DNA): TGTGCCAGCAGTTTATGGGGGGGGCCAGGGTACGAGCAGTACTTC. Translation gives CASSLWGGPGYEQYF.

This clonotype was counted many times. The gene calls are TRBV12-3 or TRBV12-4 and TRBJ1-6; 7 bases are shared with TRBD1. CDR3 length equals 15 residues. After removal of 8 bases from V and 7 bases from J, the junction contained 11 bases not matched to a gene. This CDR3 reads CASGIGGTVNSPLHF. The DNA for the CDR3 is TGTGCCAGCGGGATTGGCGGGACAGTCAATTCACCCCTCCACTTT.

This clonotype occurred many times. The rearrangement joins TRBV7-2 to TRBJ1-2; D possibly corresponds to TRBD1 (5 bases). This CDR3 has 15 amino acids. Trimming shortened V by 0 bases and J by 4 bases, and 12 bases separated the two germline ends. Germline V gene data show CDR1 as SGHTA and CDR2 as FQGNSA. The CDR3 nucleotides are TGTGCCAGCAGCTTAGCGCCGACAGTTTCCTATGGCTACACCTTC. Translation: CASSLAPTVSYGYTF.

This clonotype was seen many times. The J gene is TRBJ1-4, the V gene TRBV7-2; 7 bases align to TRBD1. V was pared by 4 bases and J by 8 bases, with 10 bases of the junction left unmatched. The CDR3 is 15 amino acids. Per the germline V gene, CDR1 is SGHTA and CDR2 is FQGNSA. DNA of the CDR3: TGTGCCAGCAGCTCCAGGGGGGGGTCCTTGGAAAAACTGTTTTTT. Encoded protein: CASSSRGGSLEKLFF.

This clonotype showed up just a few times. The V call is TRBV6-6, the J call TRBJ1-5; D gene ambiguous. Trimming took 5 bases from V and 1 from J, leaving 12 bases between them. Per germline, CDR1 MNHNY and CDR2 SVGAGI (reference sequence). This CDR3 spans 15 amino acids. The CDR3 coding sequence is TGTGCCAGCAGTGTCGAAGGTGCGAGCAATCAGCCCCAGCATTTT. Translation: CASSVEGASNQPQHF.

Only a few counts were recorded for this clonotype. This chain joins TRBV12-3 or TRBV12-4 and TRBJ1-4; TRBD1 is a possible D gene (5 bases). The CDR3 runs 16 residues. Between the trimmed V and J ends, which lost 0 bases and 8 bases, there was a span of 16 bases. The CDR3 spells CASSLAPVGAREKLFF. CDR3 DNA sequence: TGTGCCAGCAGTTTAGCGCCTGTTGGGGCCAGGGAAAAACTGTTTTTT.